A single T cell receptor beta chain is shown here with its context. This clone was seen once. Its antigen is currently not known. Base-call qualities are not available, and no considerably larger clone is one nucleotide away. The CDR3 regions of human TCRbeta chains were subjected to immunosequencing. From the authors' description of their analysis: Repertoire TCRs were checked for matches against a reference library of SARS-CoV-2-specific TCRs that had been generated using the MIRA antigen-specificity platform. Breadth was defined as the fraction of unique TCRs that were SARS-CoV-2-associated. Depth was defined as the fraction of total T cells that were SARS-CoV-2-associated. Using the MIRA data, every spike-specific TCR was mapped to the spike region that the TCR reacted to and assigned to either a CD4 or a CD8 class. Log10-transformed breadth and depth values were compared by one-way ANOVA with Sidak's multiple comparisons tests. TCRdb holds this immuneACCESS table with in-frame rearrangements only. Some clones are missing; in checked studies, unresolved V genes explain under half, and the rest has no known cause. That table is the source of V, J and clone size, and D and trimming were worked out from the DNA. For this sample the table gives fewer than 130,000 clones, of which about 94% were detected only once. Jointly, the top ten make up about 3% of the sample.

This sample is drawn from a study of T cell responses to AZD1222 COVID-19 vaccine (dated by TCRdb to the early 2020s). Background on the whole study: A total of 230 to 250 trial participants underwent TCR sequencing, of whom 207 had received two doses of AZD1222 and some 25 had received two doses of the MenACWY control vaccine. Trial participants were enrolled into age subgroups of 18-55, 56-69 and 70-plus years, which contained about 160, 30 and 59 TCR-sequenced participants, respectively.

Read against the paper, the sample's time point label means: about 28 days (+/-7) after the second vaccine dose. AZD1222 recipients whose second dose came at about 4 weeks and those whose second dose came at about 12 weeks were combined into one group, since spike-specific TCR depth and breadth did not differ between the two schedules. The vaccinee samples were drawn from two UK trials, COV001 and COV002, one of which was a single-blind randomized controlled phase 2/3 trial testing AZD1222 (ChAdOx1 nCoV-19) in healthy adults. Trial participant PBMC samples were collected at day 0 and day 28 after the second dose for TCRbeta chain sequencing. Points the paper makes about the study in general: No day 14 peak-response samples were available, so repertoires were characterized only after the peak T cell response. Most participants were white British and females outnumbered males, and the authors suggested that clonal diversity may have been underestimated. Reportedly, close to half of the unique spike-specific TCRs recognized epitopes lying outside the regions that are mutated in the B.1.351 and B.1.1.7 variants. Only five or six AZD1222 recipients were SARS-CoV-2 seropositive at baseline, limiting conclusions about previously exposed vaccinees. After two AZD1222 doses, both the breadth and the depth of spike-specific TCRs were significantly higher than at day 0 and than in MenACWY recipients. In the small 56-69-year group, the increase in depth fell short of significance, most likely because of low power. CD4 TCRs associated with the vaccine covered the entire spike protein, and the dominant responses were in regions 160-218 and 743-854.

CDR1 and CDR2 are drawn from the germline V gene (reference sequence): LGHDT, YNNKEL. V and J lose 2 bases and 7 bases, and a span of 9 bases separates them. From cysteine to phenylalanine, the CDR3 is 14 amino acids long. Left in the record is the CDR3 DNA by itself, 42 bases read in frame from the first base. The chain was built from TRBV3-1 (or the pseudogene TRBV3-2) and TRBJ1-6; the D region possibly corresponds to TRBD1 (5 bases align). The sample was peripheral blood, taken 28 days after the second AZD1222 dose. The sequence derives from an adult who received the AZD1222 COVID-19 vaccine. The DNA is TGTGCCAGCAGCCAACGAGGGGACAATTCACCCCTCCACTTT. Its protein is CASSQRGDNSPLHF.